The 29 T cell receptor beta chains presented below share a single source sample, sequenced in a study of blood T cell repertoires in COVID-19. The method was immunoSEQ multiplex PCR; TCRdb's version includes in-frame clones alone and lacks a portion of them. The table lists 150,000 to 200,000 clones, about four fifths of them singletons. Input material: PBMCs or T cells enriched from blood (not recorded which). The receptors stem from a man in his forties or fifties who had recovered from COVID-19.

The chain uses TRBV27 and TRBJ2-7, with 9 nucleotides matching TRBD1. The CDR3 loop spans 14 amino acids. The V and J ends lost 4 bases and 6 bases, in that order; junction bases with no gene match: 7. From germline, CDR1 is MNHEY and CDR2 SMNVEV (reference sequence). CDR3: CASSSPDRGGEQYF. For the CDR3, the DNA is TGTGCCAGCAGTTCCCCGGACAGGGGTGGCGAGCAGTACTTC.

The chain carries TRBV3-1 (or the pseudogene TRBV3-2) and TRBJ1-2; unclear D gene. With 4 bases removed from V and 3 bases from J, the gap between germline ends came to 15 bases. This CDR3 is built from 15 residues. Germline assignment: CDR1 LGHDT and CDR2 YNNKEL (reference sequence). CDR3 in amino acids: CASSLWAATDYGYTF. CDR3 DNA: TGTGCCAGCAGCCTTTGGGCAGCTACGGACTATGGCTACACCTTC.

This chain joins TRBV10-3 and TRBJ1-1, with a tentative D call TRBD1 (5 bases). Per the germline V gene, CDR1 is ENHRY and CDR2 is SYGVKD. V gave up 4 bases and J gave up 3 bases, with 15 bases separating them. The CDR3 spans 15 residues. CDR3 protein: CAISAVGGKDTEAFF. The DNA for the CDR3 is TGTGCCATCAGTGCGGTCGGGGGGAAGGACACTGAAGCTTTCTTT.

The CDR3 here is CASSPPPNSPLHF. The DNA for the CDR3 is TGTGCCAGCAGCCCCCCTCCTAATTCACCCCTCCACTTT. This chain connects TRBV7-9 to TRBJ1-6; D is unclear. Trimming removed 5 bases at V and 6 bases at J, with 8 bases between. Germline V lookup: CDR1 SEHNR, CDR2 FQNEAQ (reference sequence). The CDR3 is made up of 13 amino acids.

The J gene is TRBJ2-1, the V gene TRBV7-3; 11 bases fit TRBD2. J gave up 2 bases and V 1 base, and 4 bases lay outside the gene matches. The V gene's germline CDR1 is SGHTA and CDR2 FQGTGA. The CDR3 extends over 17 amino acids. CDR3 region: CASSLRGTSGAYNEQFF. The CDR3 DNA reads TGTGCCAGCAGCTTAAGGGGGACTAGCGGAGCCTACAATGAGCAGTTCTTC.

The CDR3 bases are TGTGCCAGCAGCCCAACAGGGGGGACAAACTATGGCTACACCTTC. Its translation: CASSPTGGTNYGYTF. This sequence joins TRBV7-8 and TRBJ1-2; TRBD1 matches at 8 bases. J was trimmed by 2 bases and V by 5 bases; bases with no gene match: 7. Germline V gene lookup returns CDR1 SGHVS and CDR2 FQNEAQ. CDR3 length: 15 amino acids.

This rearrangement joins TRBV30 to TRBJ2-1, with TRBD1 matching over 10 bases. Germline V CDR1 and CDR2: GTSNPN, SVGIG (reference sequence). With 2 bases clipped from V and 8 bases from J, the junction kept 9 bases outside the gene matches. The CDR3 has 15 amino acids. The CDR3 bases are TGTGCCTGGAGTCCGAAGGACAGGGGGAAATATGAGCAGTTCTTC. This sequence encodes CAWSPKDRGKYEQFF.

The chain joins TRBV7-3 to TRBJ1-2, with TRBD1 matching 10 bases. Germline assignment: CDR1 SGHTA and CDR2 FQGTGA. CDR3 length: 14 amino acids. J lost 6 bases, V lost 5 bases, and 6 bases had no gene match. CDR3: CASSLMGTGDGYTF. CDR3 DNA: TGTGCCAGCAGCCTTATGGGGACAGGGGATGGCTACACCTTC.

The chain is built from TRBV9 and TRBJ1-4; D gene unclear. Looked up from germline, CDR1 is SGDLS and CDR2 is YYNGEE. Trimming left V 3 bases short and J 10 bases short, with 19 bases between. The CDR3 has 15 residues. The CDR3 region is CASSGKLREGGKLFF. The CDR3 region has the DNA TGTGCCAGCAGCGGAAAACTGAGGGAGGGAGGAAAACTGTTTTTT.

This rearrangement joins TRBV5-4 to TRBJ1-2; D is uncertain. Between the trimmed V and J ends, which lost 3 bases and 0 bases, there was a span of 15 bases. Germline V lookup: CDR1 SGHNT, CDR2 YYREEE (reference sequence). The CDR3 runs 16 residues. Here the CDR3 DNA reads TGTGCCAGCAGCTCACTAGTCAGCGCATCTAACTATGGCTACACCTTC. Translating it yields CASSSLVSASNYGYTF. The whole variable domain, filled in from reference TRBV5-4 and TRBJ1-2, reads ETGVTQSPTHLIKTRGQQVTLRCSSQSGHNTVSWYQQALGQGPQFIFQYYREEENGRGNFPPRFSGLQFPNYSSELNVNALELDDSALYLCASSSLVSASNYGYTFGSGTRLTVV.

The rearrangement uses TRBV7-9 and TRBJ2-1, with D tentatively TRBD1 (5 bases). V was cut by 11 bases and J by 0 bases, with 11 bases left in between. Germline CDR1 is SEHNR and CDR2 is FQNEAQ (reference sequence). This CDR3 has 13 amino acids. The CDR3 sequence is CAAQGSSYNEQFF. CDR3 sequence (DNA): TGTGCCGCCCAGGGTTCCTCCTACAATGAGCAGTTCTTC. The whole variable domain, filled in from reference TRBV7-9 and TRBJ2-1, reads DTGVSQNPRHKITKRGQNVTFRCDPISEHNRLYWYRQTLGQGPEFLTYFQNEAQLEKSRLLSDRFSAERPKGSFSTLEIQRTEQGDSAMYLCAAQGSSYNEQFFGPGTRLTVL.

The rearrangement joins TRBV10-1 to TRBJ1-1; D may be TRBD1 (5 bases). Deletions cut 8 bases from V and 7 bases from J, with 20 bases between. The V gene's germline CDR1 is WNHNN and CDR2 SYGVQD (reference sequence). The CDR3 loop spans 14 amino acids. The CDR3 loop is CASLKRQGHFEAFF. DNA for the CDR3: TGCGCCAGCTTGAAGAGGCAGGGCCACTTTGAAGCTTTCTTT.

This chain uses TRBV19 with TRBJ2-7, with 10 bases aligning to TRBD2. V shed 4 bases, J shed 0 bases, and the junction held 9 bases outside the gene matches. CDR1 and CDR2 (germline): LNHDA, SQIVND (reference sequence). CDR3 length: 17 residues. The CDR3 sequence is CASSTPSGGGGSYEQYF. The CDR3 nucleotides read TGTGCCAGTAGTACCCCTAGCGGGGGTGGGGGCTCCTACGAGCAGTACTTC.

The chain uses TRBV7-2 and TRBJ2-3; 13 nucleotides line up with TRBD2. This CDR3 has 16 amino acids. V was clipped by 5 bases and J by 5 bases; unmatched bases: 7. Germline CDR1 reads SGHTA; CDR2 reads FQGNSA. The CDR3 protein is CASSERLAGGQDTQYF. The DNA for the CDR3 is TGTGCCAGCAGCGAACGACTAGCGGGGGGACAAGATACGCAGTATTTT.

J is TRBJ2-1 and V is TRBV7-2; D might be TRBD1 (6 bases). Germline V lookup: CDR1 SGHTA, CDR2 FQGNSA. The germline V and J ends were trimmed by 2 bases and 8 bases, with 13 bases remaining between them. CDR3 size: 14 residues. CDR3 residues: CASSLQSRGDEQFF. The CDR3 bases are TGTGCCAGCAGCTTACAGTCCAGGGGCGATGAGCAGTTCTTC.

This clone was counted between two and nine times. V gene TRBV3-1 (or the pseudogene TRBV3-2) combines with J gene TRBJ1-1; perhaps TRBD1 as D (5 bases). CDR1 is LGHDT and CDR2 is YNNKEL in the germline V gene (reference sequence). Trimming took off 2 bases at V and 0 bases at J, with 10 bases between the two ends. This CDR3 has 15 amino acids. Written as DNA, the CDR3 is TGTGCCAGCAGCCAAACCGACAGATTGAACACTGAAGCTTTCTTT. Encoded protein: CASSQTDRLNTEAFF.

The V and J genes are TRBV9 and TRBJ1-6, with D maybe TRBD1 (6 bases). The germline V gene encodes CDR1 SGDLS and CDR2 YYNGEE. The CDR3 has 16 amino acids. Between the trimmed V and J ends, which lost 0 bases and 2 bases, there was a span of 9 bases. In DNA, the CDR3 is TGTGCCAGCAGCGTAGGGCAGGGGCCCTATAATTCACCCCTCCACTTT. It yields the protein CASSVGQGPYNSPLHF.

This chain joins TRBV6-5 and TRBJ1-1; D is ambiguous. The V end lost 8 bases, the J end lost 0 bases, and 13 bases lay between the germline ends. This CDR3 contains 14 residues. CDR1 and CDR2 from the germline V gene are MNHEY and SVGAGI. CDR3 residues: CASRPTDMNTEAFF. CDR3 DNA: TGTGCCAGCCGCCCAACAGACATGAACACTGAAGCTTTCTTT.

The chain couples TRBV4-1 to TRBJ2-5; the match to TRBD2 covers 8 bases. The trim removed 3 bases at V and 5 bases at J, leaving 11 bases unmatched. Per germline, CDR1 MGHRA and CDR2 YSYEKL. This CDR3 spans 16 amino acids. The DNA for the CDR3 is TGCGCCAGCAGCCATCCGCGGCGGGGGGCAGAGGAGACCCAGTACTTC. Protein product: CASSHPRRGAEETQYF.

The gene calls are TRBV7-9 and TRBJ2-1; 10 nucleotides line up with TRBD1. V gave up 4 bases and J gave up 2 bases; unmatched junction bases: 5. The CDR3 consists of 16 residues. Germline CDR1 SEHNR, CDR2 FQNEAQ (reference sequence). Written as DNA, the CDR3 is TGTGCCAGCAGCTATGGGACAGGGGAGACCTACAATGAGCAGTTCTTC. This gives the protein CASSYGTGETYNEQFF.

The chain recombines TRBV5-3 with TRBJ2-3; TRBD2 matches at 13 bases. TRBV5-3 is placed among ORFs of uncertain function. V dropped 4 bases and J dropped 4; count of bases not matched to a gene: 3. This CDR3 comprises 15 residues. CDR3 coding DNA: TGTGCCAGAAGCAGGGGACTAGCGGGGCCAGATACGCAGTATTTT. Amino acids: CARSRGLAGPDTQYF.

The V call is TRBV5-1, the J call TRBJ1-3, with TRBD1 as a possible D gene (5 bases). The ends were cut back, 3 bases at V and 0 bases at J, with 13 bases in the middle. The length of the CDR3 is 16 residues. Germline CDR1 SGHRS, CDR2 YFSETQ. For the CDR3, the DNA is TGCGCCAGCAGCTCTGGGACTGTGAGCTCTGGAAACACCATATATTTT. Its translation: CASSSGTVSSGNTIYF.

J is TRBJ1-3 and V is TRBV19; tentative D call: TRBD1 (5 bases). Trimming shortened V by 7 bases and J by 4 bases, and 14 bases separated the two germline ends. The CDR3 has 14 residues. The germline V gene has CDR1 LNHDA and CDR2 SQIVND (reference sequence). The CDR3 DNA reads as TGTGCCAGTAAAGAGGTGGGGCTCGGAAACACCATATATTTT. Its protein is CASKEVGLGNTIYF. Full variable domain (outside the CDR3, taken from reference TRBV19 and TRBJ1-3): DGGITQSPKYLFRKEGQNVTLSCEQNLNHDAMYWYRQDPGQGLRLIYYSQIVNDFQKGDIAEGYSVSREKKESFPLTVTSAQKNPTAFYLCASKEVGLGNTIYFGEGSWLTVV.

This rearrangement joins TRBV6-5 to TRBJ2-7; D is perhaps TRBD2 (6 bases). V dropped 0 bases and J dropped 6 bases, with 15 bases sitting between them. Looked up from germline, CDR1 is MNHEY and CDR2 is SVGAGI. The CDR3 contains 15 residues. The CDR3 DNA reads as TGTGCCAGCAGTTACTCGACTGGACTACGTTTCGAGCAGTACTTC. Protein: CASSYSTGLRFEQYF.

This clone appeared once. The CDR3 reads CASSHWELAKNIQYF. The CDR3 DNA reads as TGTGCCAGCAGCCATTGGGAGCTAGCCAAAAACATTCAGTACTTC. The V call is TRBV3-1 (or the pseudogene TRBV3-2), the J call TRBJ2-4; possible D gene TRBD2, 5 bases. Germline CDR1 and CDR2: LGHDT and YNNKEL (reference sequence). This CDR3 has 15 residues. The V end was cut by 3 bases, the J end by 0 bases, with 9 bases between.

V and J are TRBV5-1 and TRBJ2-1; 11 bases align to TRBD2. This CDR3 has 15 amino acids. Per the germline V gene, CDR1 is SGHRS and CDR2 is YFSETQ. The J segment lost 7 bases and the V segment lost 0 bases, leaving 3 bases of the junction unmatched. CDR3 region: CASSLEASGGNEQFF. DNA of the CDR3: TGCGCCAGCAGCTTGGAGGCTAGCGGGGGGAATGAGCAGTTCTTC.

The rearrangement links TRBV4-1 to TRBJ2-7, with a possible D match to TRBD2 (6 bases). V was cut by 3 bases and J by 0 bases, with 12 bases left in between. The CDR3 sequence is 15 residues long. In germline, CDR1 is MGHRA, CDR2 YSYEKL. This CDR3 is CASSQGGAVSYEQYF. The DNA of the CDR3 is TGCGCCAGCAGCCAGGGGGGAGCTGTCTCCTACGAGCAGTACTTC.

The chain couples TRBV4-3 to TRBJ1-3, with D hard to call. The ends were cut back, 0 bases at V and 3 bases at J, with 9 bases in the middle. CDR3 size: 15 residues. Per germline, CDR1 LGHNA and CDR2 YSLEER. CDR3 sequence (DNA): TGCGCCAGCAGCCAAGATCTGGCCCATGGAAACACCATATATTTT. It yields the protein CASSQDLAHGNTIYF.

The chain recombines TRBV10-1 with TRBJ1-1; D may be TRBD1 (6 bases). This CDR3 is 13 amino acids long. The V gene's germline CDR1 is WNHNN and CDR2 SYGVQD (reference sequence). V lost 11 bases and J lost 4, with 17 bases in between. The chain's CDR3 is CAERPGERTEAFF. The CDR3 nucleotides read TGCGCCGAGCGGCCAGGGGAACGCACTGAAGCTTTCTTT.